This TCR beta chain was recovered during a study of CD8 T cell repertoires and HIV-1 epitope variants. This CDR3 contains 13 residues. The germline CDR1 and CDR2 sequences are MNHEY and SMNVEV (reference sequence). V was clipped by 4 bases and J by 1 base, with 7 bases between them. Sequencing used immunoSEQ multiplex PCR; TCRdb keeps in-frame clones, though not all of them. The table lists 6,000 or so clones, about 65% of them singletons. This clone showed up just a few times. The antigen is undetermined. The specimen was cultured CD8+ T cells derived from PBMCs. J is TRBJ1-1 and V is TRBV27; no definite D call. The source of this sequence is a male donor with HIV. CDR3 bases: TGTGCCAGCAGTTGGACGGGGAACACTGAAGCTTTCTTT. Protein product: CASSWTGNTEAFF.